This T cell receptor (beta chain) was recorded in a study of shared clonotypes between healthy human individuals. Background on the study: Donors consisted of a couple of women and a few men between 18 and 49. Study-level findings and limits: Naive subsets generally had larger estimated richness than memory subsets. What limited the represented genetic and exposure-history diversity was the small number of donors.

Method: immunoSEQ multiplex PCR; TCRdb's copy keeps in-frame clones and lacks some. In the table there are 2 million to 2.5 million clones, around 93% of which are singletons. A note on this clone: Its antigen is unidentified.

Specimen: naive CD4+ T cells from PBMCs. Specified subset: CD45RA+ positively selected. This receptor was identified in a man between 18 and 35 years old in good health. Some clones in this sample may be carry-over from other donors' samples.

The CDR3 reads CASTQDDRVQETQYF. CDR3 sequence (DNA): TGCGCCAGCACTCAAGACGACAGGGTCCAAGAGACCCAGTACTTC. The chain is built from TRBV4-1 and TRBJ2-5, with 7 bases aligning to TRBD1. There are 15 residues in the CDR3. V lost 7 bases to trimming and J lost 1 base; unmatched junction nucleotides: 9. Germline V gene sequence: CDR1 MGHRA, CDR2 YSYEKL.